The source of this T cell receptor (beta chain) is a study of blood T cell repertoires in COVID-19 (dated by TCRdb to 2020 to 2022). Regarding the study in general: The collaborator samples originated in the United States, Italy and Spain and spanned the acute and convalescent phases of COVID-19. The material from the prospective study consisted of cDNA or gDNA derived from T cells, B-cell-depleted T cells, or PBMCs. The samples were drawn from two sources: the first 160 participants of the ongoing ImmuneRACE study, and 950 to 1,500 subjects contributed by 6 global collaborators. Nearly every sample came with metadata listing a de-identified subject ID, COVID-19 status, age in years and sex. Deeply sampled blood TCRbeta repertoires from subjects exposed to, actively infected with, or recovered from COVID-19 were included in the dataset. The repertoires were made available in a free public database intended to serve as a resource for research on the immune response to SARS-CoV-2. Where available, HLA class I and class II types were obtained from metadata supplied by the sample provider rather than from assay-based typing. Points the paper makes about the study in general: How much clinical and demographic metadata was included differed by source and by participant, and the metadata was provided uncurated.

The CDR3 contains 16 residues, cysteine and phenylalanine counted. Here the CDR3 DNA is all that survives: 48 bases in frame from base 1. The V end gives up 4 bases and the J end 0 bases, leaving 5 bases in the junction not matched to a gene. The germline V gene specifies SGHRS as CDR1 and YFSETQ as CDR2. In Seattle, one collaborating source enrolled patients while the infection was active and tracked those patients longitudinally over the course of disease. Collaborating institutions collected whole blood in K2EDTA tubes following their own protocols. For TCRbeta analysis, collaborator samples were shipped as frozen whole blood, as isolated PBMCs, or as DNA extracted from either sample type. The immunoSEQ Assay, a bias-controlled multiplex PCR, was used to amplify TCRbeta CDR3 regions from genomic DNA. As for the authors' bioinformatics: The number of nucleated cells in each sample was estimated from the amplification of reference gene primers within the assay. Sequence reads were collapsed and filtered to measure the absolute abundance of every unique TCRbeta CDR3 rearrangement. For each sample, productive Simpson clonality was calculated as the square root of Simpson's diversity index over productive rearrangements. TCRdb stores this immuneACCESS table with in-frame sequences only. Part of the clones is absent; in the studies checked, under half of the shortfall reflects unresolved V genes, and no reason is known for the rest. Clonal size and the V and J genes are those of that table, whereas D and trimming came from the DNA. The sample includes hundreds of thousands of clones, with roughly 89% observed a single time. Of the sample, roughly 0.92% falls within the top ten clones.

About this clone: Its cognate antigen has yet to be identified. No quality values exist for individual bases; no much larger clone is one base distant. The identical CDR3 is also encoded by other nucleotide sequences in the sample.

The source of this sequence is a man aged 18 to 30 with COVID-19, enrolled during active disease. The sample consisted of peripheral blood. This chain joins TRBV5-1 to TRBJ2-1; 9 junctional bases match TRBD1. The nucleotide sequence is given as TGCGCCAGCAGCACCGGGACAGGGAGCTCCTACAATGAGCAGTTCTTC. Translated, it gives CASSTGTGSSYNEQFF.